The TCR beta chain described here comes from a study of blood T cell repertoires in COVID-19 (dated by TCRdb to about 2020). Broadly, across the study: Samples from collaborators originated in the United States, Italy and Spain and spanned both the acute and convalescent phases of COVID-19. The samples were drawn from two sources: the first 160 participants of the ongoing ImmuneRACE study, and 1,200 or so subjects contributed by 6 global collaborators. Nearly every sample came with metadata listing a de-identified subject ID, COVID-19 status, age in years and sex. Deeply sampled blood TCRbeta repertoires from subjects exposed to, actively infected with, or recovered from COVID-19 were included in the dataset. The repertoires were released in a freely available public database meant as a resource for research on the immune response to SARS-CoV-2. Where available, HLA class I and class II types were taken from metadata supplied by the sample provider and were not determined by assay-based typing. The prospective study material was composed of cDNA or gDNA derived from T cells, B-cell-depleted T cells, or PBMCs. What the authors observed across the whole study: How much clinical and demographic metadata was included differed by source and by participant, and the metadata was provided uncurated.

TCRbeta CDR3 regions were amplified from genomic DNA using the immunoSEQ Assay, a bias-controlled multiplex PCR. For the original study's pipeline: The number of nucleated cells in each sample was estimated from the amplification of reference gene primers within the assay. To quantify the absolute abundance of each unique TCRbeta CDR3 rearrangement, sequence reads were collapsed and filtered. Productive Simpson clonality was computed per sample as the square root of Simpson's diversity index over productive rearrangements. This immuneACCESS table, as held by TCRdb, lists in-frame sequences with V and J called but not all clones. Of the missing ones, under half trace to an unresolved V gene in checked studies; the others have no known cause. V, J and clone size reflect that table, while D and trimming were determined from the DNA. This sample holds approximately 130,000 clones; more than 65% were observed only once. The top ten clonotypes cover 2.2% of the sample.

Each collaborating institution followed its own protocols to collect whole blood in K2EDTA tubes. For TCRbeta analysis, collaborators shipped samples in one of three forms: frozen whole blood, isolated PBMCs, or DNA extracted from either of those sample types. To note about this clone: Its antigen remains unidentified. No qualities accompany the bases; no much larger clone lies one base away.

The germline V end is reduced by 1 base and the J end by 13 bases; junction bases left unmatched: 4. The CDR3 runs 12 amino acids, cysteine and phenylalanine included. Here the CDR3 DNA is all that survives: 36 bases in frame from base 1. Via the germline V gene, CDR1 is SNHLY and CDR2 FYNNEI. The sample taken for sequencing was peripheral blood. The rearrangement joined TRBV2 to TRBJ1-2, with TRBD1 identical over 9 junction bases. The receptor's source is a woman in her 70s with acute or convalescent COVID-19. The CDR3 region: CASSEGQGDGTF. The DNA sequence follows: TGTGCCAGCAGTGAAGGACAGGGGGATGGCACCTTC.